Presented here are 3 T cell receptor beta chains from one specimen sequenced in a study of T cell repertoires in cytomegalovirus infection. MiXCR, run by TCRdb on the reads, gives a single entry per CDR3 protein. The sample has hundreds of thousands of distinct CDR3 sequences; about 11% are singletons. The sample was PBMCs. Every receptor here comes from a human donor in good health (CMV status not recorded). Some clones in this sample may be carry-over from other donors' samples.

This clonotype occurred a few times. The chain recombines TRBV14 with TRBJ2-1, with 10 positions matching TRBD1. Trimming removed 0 bases from V and 7 bases from J; junction bases left unmatched: 6. The CDR3 runs 16 residues. Germline CDR1 reads SGHDN; CDR2 reads FVKESK. The CDR3 sequence is CASSQDDRGRVNEQFF. The CDR3 nucleotides read TGTGCCAGCAGCCAAGATGACAGGGGGCGCGTGAATGAGCAGTTCTTC.

This clonotype has only a few counts. The chain employs TRBV6-6 and TRBJ1-5; D is unclear. The CDR3 contains 11 residues. The germline V gene encodes CDR1 MNHNY and CDR2 SVGAGI (reference sequence). V lost 5 bases to trimming and J lost 11 bases, with 10 bases between them. Here the CDR3 reads CASSDERAQHF. Written as DNA, the CDR3 is TGTGCCAGCAGTGACGAAAGGGCCCAGCATTTT.

The table lists this clonotype with many counts. The J gene is TRBJ2-1, the V gene TRBV4-1; D tentatively fits TRBD1 or TRBD2 (5 bases each). The CDR3 is 17 amino acids. Trimming took off 0 bases at V and 0 bases at J, with 12 bases between the two ends. Germline V gives CDR1 MGHRA, CDR2 YSYEKL. CDR3 bases: TGCGCCAGCAGCCAAGATACGGGGACCCTCTCCTACAATGAGCAGTTCTTC. As protein: CASSQDTGTLSYNEQFF.